The rows below give T cell receptor beta chains drawn from one sample of a study of T cells after posttransplantation cyclophosphamide. Sequencing used immunoSEQ multiplex PCR; TCRdb keeps in-frame clones, though not all of them. The data show 35,000 to 40,000 clones, with none appearing a single time. Sequencing was carried out using PBMCs. These receptor sequences come from a man aged 50 or older in good health, CMV-negative, and a related stem cell transplant donor. CDR3s include the opening cysteine and the closing phenylalanine or tryptophan. The D gene is left open where the match is weak. The size of a clone is reported for some rows only, either as once, few or many, or as a class for expanded clones.

V	D	J	size	DNA	CDR3
TRBV12-2	NA	TRBJ1-2	many	TGTGCAAGTCGCTTAGCGAGGTGGCTCCAAATGGTTTATGGCTACACCTTC	CASRLARWLQMVYGYTF
TRBV27	NA	TRBJ1-2	many	TGTGCCAGCGTCGAGTCCGGACACCTCAACACTGGCTACACCTTC	CASVESGHLNTGYTF
TRBV11-2	TRBD2	TRBJ2-5	many	TGTGCCAGCAGCTTAGTTTGGGGGGAGGGTGTCATTAAGACCCAGTACTTC	CASSLVWGEGVIKTQYF
TRBV12-5	TRBD1	TRBJ2-2	few	TGTGCTAGTGGTTTGGGAAACCCCGGGACAGGCCCGTTCGGGGAGCTGTTTTTT	CASGLGNPGTGPFGELFF
TRBV29-1	NA	TRBJ2-5	NA	TGCAGCGTTGAAGGCAATAGTAGGGGTGGGTTAGAGACCCAGTACTTC	CSVEGNSRGGLETQYF
TRBV2	TRBD2	TRBJ2-1	NA	TGTGCCAGCAGTGAGGCGGGGGGGAATGAGCAGTTCTTC	CASSEAGGNEQFF
TRBV7-3	TRBD1	TRBJ2-6	many	TGTGCCAGCAGCCCGCGGACAGGGGGCTCTGGGGCCAACGTCCTGACTTTC	CASSPRTGGSGANVLTF
TRBV11-1	NA	TRBJ2-3	NA	TGTGCCAGCAGCTTAGGTGGATCCAGGGTACGTGATACGCAGTATTTT	CASSLGGSRVRDTQYF
TRBV6-1	NA	TRBJ1-2	many	TGTGCCAGCGGGAGAGCGGCCAACTATGGCTACACCTTC	CASGRAANYGYTF
TRBV9	TRBD2	TRBJ2-7	many	TGTGCCAGCAGCGGACTAGCGGGGGCCCACGAGCAGTACTTC	CASSGLAGAHEQYF
TRBV2	TRBD2	TRBJ2-1	few	TGTGCCAGCAGTGACGTATTAACGGGGGGGCTCAATGAGCAGTTCTTC	CASSDVLTGGLNEQFF
TRBV18	NA	TRBJ2-3	many	TGTGCCAGCTCTCCGGGAACGGATGAATATACGCAGTATTTT	CASSPGTDEYTQYF
TRBV19	NA	TRBJ1-1	many	TGTGCCAGTACCACCCCGGGAACTGAAGCTTTCTTT	CASTTPGTEAFF
TRBV28	TRBD2	TRBJ2-3	many	TGTGCCAGCAGTGACGGGGGGATCGGCACAGATACGCAGTATTTT	CASSDGGIGTDTQYF
TRBV19	TRBD2	TRBJ2-7	many	TGTGCCAGTAGTATAATGGTAGCGGGATACTACGAGCAGTACTTC	CASSIMVAGYYEQYF
TRBV28	TRBD1	TRBJ1-5	many	TGTGCCAGCAGTCCTCAAGTTGGGGACAGGGGAAGCAATCAGCCCCAGCATTTT	CASSPQVGDRGSNQPQHF
TRBV7-9	NA	TRBJ2-7	many	TGTGCCAGCAGTCCCCAGACTGCCCCCGAGCAGTACTTC	CASSPQTAPEQYF
TRBV28	TRBD2	TRBJ2-3	many	TGTGCCACCCTAGCGGACACAGATACGCAGTATTTT	CATLADTDTQYF
TRBV2	NA	TRBJ2-1	few	TGTGCCAGCAGTCGACAAGTGGCCTTCAATGAGCAGTTCTTC	CASSRQVAFNEQFF
TRBV2	NA	TRBJ1-6	NA	TGTGCCAGCAGAAACAGCAATTCACCCCTCCACTTT	CASRNSNSPLHF
TRBV6-5	TRBD2	TRBJ2-3	NA	TGTGCCAGCAGTGGACTAGCGGGGGGCACAGATACGCAGTATTTT	CASSGLAGGTDTQYF
TRBV6-6	NA	TRBJ1-4	many	TGTGCCAGCAGTCCGGGACAAGAAAAACTGTTTTTT	CASSPGQEKLFF
TRBV5-1	NA	TRBJ2-1	many	TGCGCCAGCAGTCTGTCAGATCGTGAGCAGTTCTTC	CASSLSDREQFF
TRBV7-9	TRBD2	TRBJ2-7	many	TGTGCCAGCAGCTCGGGGGAGGGATACGAGCAGTACTTC	CASSSGEGYEQYF
TRBV6-5	NA	TRBJ2-5	many	TGTGCCAGCAGTTATCAGGGCTTAGGAGAGACCCAGTACTTC	CASSYQGLGETQYF
TRBV7-9	NA	TRBJ2-7	many	TGTGCCAGCAGCTTATCCCGAGGCTGGCACGAGCAGTACTTC	CASSLSRGWHEQYF
TRBV5-1	NA	TRBJ1-2	many	TGCGCCAGCAGCTTGTCAACAGGGACCTATGGCTACACCTTC	CASSLSTGTYGYTF
TRBV9	TRBD2	TRBJ2-1	NA	TGTGCCAGCAGCGTAGCTATGTCTAGCGGGGGACTCTACAATGAGCAGTTCTTC	CASSVAMSSGGLYNEQFF
TRBV7-2	NA	TRBJ2-1	few	TGTGCCAGCAGCTATAGTAGCGGAATGGACTCCTACAATGAGCAGTTCTTC	CASSYSSGMDSYNEQFF